This TCR beta chain was observed in a study of blood T cell repertoires in COVID-19. CDR3 length: 15 amino acids. V dropped 1 base and J dropped 4 bases, with 14 bases sitting between them. Germline V CDR1 and CDR2: MNHEY, SVGAGI. TCRdb keeps only in-frame clones here, not all; method: immunoSEQ multiplex PCR. The sample lists 360,000 or so clones, almost 90% occurring once. The chain combines TRBV6-5 with TRBJ2-7; no clear D gene. The sequence was obtained from a woman in her twenties or thirties who had been exposed to COVID-19. The specimen was PBMCs or T cells enriched from blood (not recorded which). The CDR3 sequence is CASSYFRHDGYEQYF. The CDR3, as DNA: TGTGCCAGCAGTTACTTCAGGCACGACGGTTACGAGCAGTACTTC.